This TCR beta chain was profiled in a study of OX40 agonist ivuxolimab in advanced cancers. As for the study in general: Patients' therapy was ivuxolimab, an antibody that acts as an agonist of OX40 (CD134). Patients got intravenous ivuxolimab at 0.01 to 10 mg/kg every 2 weeks. Study-level points and caveats: Normalized expansion of T-cell clones was also low for some nonresponders.

Only in-frame clones appear in the TCRdb table, and some are missing; sequencing was by immunoSEQ multiplex PCR. This table holds 45,000 to 65,000 clones, roughly three quarters found once. Worth noting for this clone: The antigen remains undetermined.

Trimming removed 5 bases from V and 4 bases from J, with 14 bases in between. CDR1 is ENHRY and CDR2 is SYGVKD in the germline V gene. The CDR3 spans 14 residues. The chain uses TRBV10-3 and TRBJ1-2; D remains ambiguous. The specimen was CD4+ or CD8+ T cells sorted from blood, collected in a trial of the OX40 agonist ivuxolimab. This sequence originates from an adult with an advanced solid tumor such as melanoma, head and neck, liver or kidney cancer. The CDR3 DNA reads as TGTGCCATCAGTCCGGGCCACCTTCGCTATGGCTACACCTTC. Translation: CAISPGHLRYGYTF.